This is a list of T cell receptor beta chains from one sample in a study of T cell changes during pregnancy in multiple sclerosis. The assay was immunoSEQ multiplex PCR, and TCRdb's table has in-frame clones only and misses some. The table records tens of thousands of clones, 90% to 95% of them present only once. The sequences come from CD4+ T cells from peripheral blood mononuclear cells, collected in the second trimester of pregnancy. The source is a female donor with multiple sclerosis, enrolled in a pregnancy study. Both conserved end residues are trimmed from each CDR3. The D gene is left open where the match is weak. Size values are once, few and many counts, or a class for expanded clones, and some rows have none.

cdr3_aa: AWSPDSIANQPQH
v_call: TRBV30
clone_size: few
d_call: -

cdr3_aa: ASSWGRGLGTEAF
v_call: TRBV5-6
clone_size: -
d_call: -

cdr3_aa: ASSLWQGKEKLF
v_call: TRBV28
clone_size: -
d_call: -

cdr3_aa: ASSYMTGVNTGELF
v_call: TRBV5-1
clone_size: few
d_call: TRBD1

cdr3_aa: ASRPTGVYEQY
v_call: TRBV5-1
clone_size: -
d_call: TRBD1

cdr3_aa: ASRAHLRTDTQY
v_call: TRBV2
clone_size: -
d_call: -

cdr3_aa: AWSGQLMDTIY
v_call: TRBV30
clone_size: -
d_call: -

cdr3_aa: SVGLAVNTGELF
v_call: TRBV29-1
clone_size: -
d_call: TRBD2

cdr3_aa: ASNIYNEQF
v_call: TRBV2
clone_size: -
d_call: -

cdr3_aa: ASSLGPGETQY
v_call: TRBV5-4
clone_size: -
d_call: -

cdr3_aa: ASSGTGTGKDTQY
v_call: TRBV25-1
clone_size: -
d_call: TRBD1

cdr3_aa: ASSPTGTTDTQY
v_call: TRBV18
clone_size: -
d_call: TRBD1

cdr3_aa: ASSQVIRTGANEKLF
v_call: TRBV4-1
clone_size: once
d_call: TRBD1

cdr3_aa: ASSPTSRGTEAF
v_call: TRBV28
clone_size: -
d_call: TRBD1

cdr3_aa: ASSQEIAGGPGGELF
v_call: TRBV4-3
clone_size: -
d_call: TRBD2

cdr3_aa: SVGVGAENIQY
v_call: TRBV29-1
clone_size: once
d_call: -

cdr3_aa: ASSLAGNTDTQY
v_call: TRBV5-1
clone_size: -
d_call: TRBD2

cdr3_aa: ASSQDLRQDPGYT
v_call: TRBV4-3
clone_size: -
d_call: -

cdr3_aa: ASSQLSGTGELF
v_call: TRBV14
clone_size: -
d_call: -

cdr3_aa: ASSLGPGQGGYT
v_call: TRBV28
clone_size: -
d_call: -

cdr3_aa: ASSPGFISESTGELF
v_call: TRBV5-1
clone_size: -
d_call: -

cdr3_aa: ASSAGTRSNEKLF
v_call: TRBV11-2
clone_size: -
d_call: -

cdr3_aa: ASSDISGRDPYEQY
v_call: TRBV19
clone_size: -
d_call: TRBD2

cdr3_aa: ASSFDSGTQY
v_call: TRBV7-9
clone_size: -
d_call: -

cdr3_aa: ASSLPGQTNYGYT
v_call: TRBV4-1
clone_size: -
d_call: TRBD1

cdr3_aa: ASVIIAPGPGWY
v_call: TRBV6-1
clone_size: -
d_call: -

cdr3_aa: AWEHQATYEQY
v_call: TRBV30
clone_size: -
d_call: -

cdr3_aa: AWSGARGGFEQY
v_call: TRBV30
clone_size: -
d_call: -

cdr3_aa: ASSVGHWGDQPQH
v_call: TRBV9
clone_size: -
d_call: -

cdr3_aa: ASSFARGNEQF
v_call: TRBV7-7
clone_size: -
d_call: -

cdr3_aa: ASSLGRQGLNLNTEAF
v_call: TRBV7-9
clone_size: -
d_call: TRBD1

cdr3_aa: ASSLGPGTAHRDEQF
v_call: TRBV5-8
clone_size: -
d_call: TRBD1

cdr3_aa: ASSEFPPRQGPYNEQF
v_call: TRBV10-2
clone_size: -
d_call: TRBD1

cdr3_aa: ASTLTGGVRAGELF
v_call: TRBV7-3
clone_size: -
d_call: TRBD1

cdr3_aa: ASSFPSTDTQY
v_call: TRBV7-2
clone_size: -
d_call: -